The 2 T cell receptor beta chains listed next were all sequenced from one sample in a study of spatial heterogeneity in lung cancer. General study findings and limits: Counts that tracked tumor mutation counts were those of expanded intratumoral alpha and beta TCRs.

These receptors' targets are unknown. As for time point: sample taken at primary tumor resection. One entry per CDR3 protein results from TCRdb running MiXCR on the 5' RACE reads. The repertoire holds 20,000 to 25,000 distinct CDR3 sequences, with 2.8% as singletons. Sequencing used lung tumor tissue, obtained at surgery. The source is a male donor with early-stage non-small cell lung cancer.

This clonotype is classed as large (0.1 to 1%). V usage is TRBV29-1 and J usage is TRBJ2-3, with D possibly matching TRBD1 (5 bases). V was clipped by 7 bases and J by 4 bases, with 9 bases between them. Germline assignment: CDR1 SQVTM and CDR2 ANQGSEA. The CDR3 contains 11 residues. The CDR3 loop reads CSGGQPDTQYF. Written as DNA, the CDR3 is TGCAGCGGAGGACAACCAGATACGCAGTATTTT.

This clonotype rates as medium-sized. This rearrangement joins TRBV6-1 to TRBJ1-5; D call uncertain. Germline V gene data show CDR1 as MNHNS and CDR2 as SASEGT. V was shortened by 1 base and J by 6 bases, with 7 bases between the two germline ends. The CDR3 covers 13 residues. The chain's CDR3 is CASSEVGAQPQHF. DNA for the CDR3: TGTGCCAGCAGTGAAGTGGGAGCTCAGCCCCAGCATTTT.